The 25 T cell receptor beta chains below all came from one sample that was sequenced in a study of shared clonotypes between healthy human individuals. The method was immunoSEQ multiplex PCR; TCRdb's version includes in-frame clones alone and lacks a portion of them. The repertoire includes roughly 600,000 clones, roughly 98% of them detected once, and approximately 0.3% sits in the top ten. Naive CD8 cells lacked CD45RO and underwent positive selection for CCR7, leaving out terminally differentiated effector memory CD45RA+ cells. Input material: naive CD8+ T cells sorted from blood. These receptors all stem from a young man in good health.

Only one count was recorded for this clone. The chain uses TRBV7-2 and TRBJ2-1, with D possibly being TRBD2 (5 bases). The CDR3 consists of 15 residues. V was pared by 5 bases and J by 7 bases, with 18 bases between. Germline loops: CDR1 SGHTA, CDR2 FQGNSA. The CDR3 sequence is CASSLGEFRRNEQFF. The DNA for the CDR3 is TGTGCCAGCAGCCTCGGGGAGTTCCGTAGGAATGAGCAGTTCTTC.

This rearrangement joins TRBV29-1 to TRBJ1-1; D is unclear. Germline lookup yields CDR1 SQVTM and CDR2 ANQGSEA. Trimming removed 5 bases from V and 2 bases from J, with 9 bases in between. This CDR3 spans 12 amino acids. The CDR3 DNA sequence: TGCAGCGTTACCCAGCCCAACACTGAAGCTTTCTTT. Residues: CSVTQPNTEAFF. Drawing the rest from reference TRBV29-1 and TRBJ1-1, the complete variable domain is SAVISQKPSRDICQRGTSLTIQCQVDSQVTMMFWYRQQPGQSLTLIATANQGSEATYESGFVIDKFPISRPNLTFSTLTVSNMSPEDSSIYLCSVTQPNTEAFFGQGTRLTVV.

The chain is built from TRBV11-2 and TRBJ2-1; 7 nucleotides agree with TRBD2. With V trimmed by 4 bases and J by 8 bases, 8 bases remained unmatched. Germline-derived CDR1 and CDR2 are SGHAT and FQNNGV. This CDR3 spans 14 amino acids. The DNA for the CDR3 is TGTGCCAGCAGCTCTGCGAGGGGAGGGTATGAGCAGTTCTTC. It encodes CASSSARGGYEQFF.

The chain combines TRBV6-5 with TRBJ1-2; maybe TRBD1 (5 bases). V was cut by 5 bases and J by 3 bases, with 16 bases left in between. The CDR3 extends over 15 amino acids. The germline V gene encodes CDR1 MNHEY and CDR2 SVGAGI. The CDR3 bases are TGTGCCAGCAGTCAGGGTCCCCTCAGCGACTATGGCTACACCTTC. This encodes CASSQGPLSDYGYTF.

The chain recombines TRBV6-1 with TRBJ2-7; either TRBD1 or TRBD2 may fit D (5 bases each). The V gene's germline CDR1 is MNHNS and CDR2 SASEGT. V was clipped by 3 bases and J by 7 bases, with 13 bases between them. The CDR3 sequence is 13 residues long. The CDR3 protein is CASSEGHRGEQYF. The DNA for the CDR3 is TGTGCCAGCAGTGAGGGGCACCGAGGGGAGCAGTACTTC.

The rearrangement joins TRBV7-9 to TRBJ2-5; the D is unclear. Deletions cut 2 bases from V and 4 bases from J, with 11 bases between. The CDR3 is 14 residues long. The germline CDR1 and CDR2 sequences are SEHNR and FQNEAQ (reference sequence). CDR3 DNA: TGTGCCAGCAGCTTAAGCAGGCCTCTAGAGACCCAGTACTTC. Amino acids: CASSLSRPLETQYF.

The V and J genes are TRBV10-3 and TRBJ2-1; D remains unclear. This CDR3 is 14 amino acids long. V dropped 4 bases and J dropped 2 bases, with 9 bases sitting between them. CDR1 and CDR2 (germline): ENHRY, SYGVKD. CDR3 amino acids: CAISGTETYNEQFF. DNA for the CDR3: TGTGCCATCAGTGGAACAGAAACCTACAATGAGCAGTTCTTC.

In this sample, this clone turned up once. The J gene is TRBJ2-1, the V gene TRBV12-5; possible D gene TRBD2, 5 bases. Trimming stripped 3 bases from V and 9 bases from J, with 12 bases between. The germline gives CDR1 LGHNT, CDR2 FRNRAP. This CDR3 has 13 residues. The CDR3 coding sequence is TGTGCTAGTGGTTTAGGAGGCAAGGTTGAGCAGTTCTTC. It is translated as CASGLGGKVEQFF.

The genes are TRBV29-1 and TRBJ2-2, with D hard to call. Germline lookup yields CDR1 SQVTM and CDR2 ANQGSEA. The CDR3 spans 14 residues. The V gene lost 5 bases and the J gene lost 0 bases, with 10 bases spanning the gap. In DNA, the CDR3 is TGCAGCGTTCTGGCTGACGCGAACACCGGGGAGCTGTTTTTT. It translates to CSVLADANTGELFF.

The V and J genes are TRBV5-5 and TRBJ1-4; perhaps TRBD1 as D (6 bases). The CDR3 sequence is 13 residues long. The germline gives CDR1 SGHKS, CDR2 YYEKEE (reference sequence). Trimming removed 4 bases at V and 7 bases at J, with 11 bases between. The DNA for the CDR3 is TGTGCCAGCAGCCTGGACAGAAGTGAAAAACTGTTTTTT. Its translation is CASSLDRSEKLFF.

V usage is TRBV29-1 and J usage is TRBJ2-1; TRBD2 matches at 11 bases. J was trimmed by 5 bases and V by 1 base; bases with no gene match: 7. Germline CDR1 reads SQVTM; CDR2 reads ANQGSEA. The CDR3 consists of 16 residues. In nucleotides, the CDR3 is TGCAGCGTTGAAGCACTGGGTAGCGGGAGGGACAATGAGCAGTTCTTC. Its translation: CSVEALGSGRDNEQFF.

V and J are TRBV6-5 and TRBJ2-7; maybe TRBD2 (6 bases). The V and J ends lost 2 bases and 2 bases respectively, with 16 bases between them. The CDR3 sequence is 16 residues long. Germline loops: CDR1 MNHEY, CDR2 SVGAGI. This CDR3 is CASSYAGKALPYEQYF. The CDR3 DNA sequence: TGTGCCAGCAGTTACGCGGGAAAGGCCCTACCCTACGAGCAGTACTTC.

The chain uses TRBV11-2 and TRBJ2-7; 8 bases are shared with TRBD2. CDR1 SGHAT and CDR2 FQNNGV come from the germline V gene. The ends lost 5 bases at V and 4 bases at J; junction bases unmatched: 13. This CDR3 has 16 residues. The CDR3 region has the DNA TGTGCCAGCAGCCATACTAGCGGAGAAGGAGCTTACGAGCAGTACTTC. Its translation is CASSHTSGEGAYEQYF.

The chain links TRBV27 to TRBJ2-1, with 12 nucleotides matching TRBD2. Trimming cost V 6 bases and J 9 bases; bases outside gene matches: 6. The CDR3 covers 14 residues. CDR1 MNHEY and CDR2 SMNVEV come from the germline V gene (reference sequence). CDR3 DNA sequence: TGTGCCAGCAGCACACTAGCGGGAGGTGGTGAGCAGTTCTTC. Translating it yields CASSTLAGGGEQFF.

A single count supports this clone. DNA of the CDR3: TGTGCCAGCAGTTTCCCAGGGTTTAACACTGAAGCTTTCTTT. This codes for CASSFPGFNTEAFF. V and J are TRBV28 and TRBJ1-1; D is possibly TRBD1 (5 bases). Germline CDR1 reads MDHEN; CDR2 reads SYDVKM. The CDR3 consists of 14 residues. V lost 3 bases and J lost 2, with 10 bases in between.

This chain uses TRBV7-2 with TRBJ2-3; no definite D call. Germline V lookup: CDR1 SGHTA, CDR2 FQGNSA. The CDR3 length is 13 residues. The germline V and J ends were trimmed by 3 bases and 4 bases, with 8 bases remaining between them. CDR3 DNA: TGTGCCAGCAGCTTCTCGGTGGCAGATACGCAGTATTTT. The encoded protein is CASSFSVADTQYF.

Of note for this clone: Other nucleotide sequences from this sample produce the same CDR3. The chain links TRBV2 to TRBJ2-7; the D call may be TRBD1 or TRBD2 (5 bases each). V lost 9 bases, J lost 1 base, and 10 bases lay in between. The CDR3 has 12 amino acids. Germline V gene lookup returns CDR1 SNHLY and CDR2 FYNNEI. This CDR3 is CASSGRSYEQYF. CDR3 sequence (DNA): TGTGCCAGTTCAGGGAGATCCTACGAGCAGTACTTC.

This sequence joins TRBV5-1 and TRBJ2-5; 11 bases fit TRBD2. V lost 2 bases to trimming and J lost 5 bases; unmatched junction nucleotides: 8. Germline loops: CDR1 SGHRS, CDR2 YFSETQ. This CDR3 spans 16 amino acids. CDR3 in DNA: TGCGCCAGCAGCTTAGCGACTAGCGGGATTCGGGAGACCCAGTACTTC. Protein product: CASSLATSGIRETQYF.

The chain carries TRBV16 and TRBJ1-5; a weak D match, TRBD1 (5 bases). There are 16 residues in the CDR3. V gave up 0 bases and J gave up 2 bases, with 11 bases separating them. Per the germline V gene, CDR1 is KGHSY and CDR2 is FQNENV. This CDR3 reads CASSQSGVEGNQPQHF. In nucleotides, the CDR3 is TGTGCCAGCAGCCAATCGGGGGTGGAGGGCAATCAGCCCCAGCATTTT.

This rearrangement joins TRBV29-1 to TRBJ2-3; D is undetermined. The germline V and J ends were trimmed by 2 bases and 2 bases, with 8 bases remaining between them. The CDR3 has 13 residues. Germline V lookup: CDR1 SQVTM, CDR2 ANQGSEA. The CDR3 reads CSVEPRYTDTQYF. The CDR3 region has the DNA TGCAGCGTTGAACCACGGTACACAGATACGCAGTATTTT.

The rearrangement joins TRBV7-2 to TRBJ2-3, with D possibly being TRBD1 or TRBD2 (5 bases each). This CDR3 comprises 13 residues. Germline loops: CDR1 SGHTA, CDR2 FQGNSA. Deletions cut 5 bases from V and 8 bases from J, with 14 bases between. This CDR3 is CASSLVGDGTQYF. DNA for the CDR3: TGTGCCAGCAGCCTCGTTGGGGACGGTACGCAGTATTTT.

The V gene is TRBV30, the J gene TRBJ2-7; no definite D call. V lost 0 bases, J lost 5 bases, and 14 bases lay in between. CDR1 and CDR2 (germline): GTSNPN, SVGIG (reference sequence). The CDR3 spans 14 residues. The CDR3: CAWSVAPDEDEQYF. DNA of the CDR3: TGTGCCTGGAGTGTAGCCCCCGATGAGGACGAGCAGTACTTC.

This clone occurred once. The chain carries TRBV12-5 and TRBJ2-2; possibly TRBD1 for D (6 bases). CDR3 length equals 18 residues. The germline V gene encodes CDR1 LGHNT and CDR2 FRNRAP. V gave up 8 bases and J gave up 0 bases, with 22 bases separating them. DNA for the CDR3: TGTGCTAGTTTAGGGGTTGGGACATCTTTCGCGAACACCGGGGAGCTGTTTTTT. This translates into CASLGVGTSFANTGELFF. Variable domain in full (rest from reference TRBV12-5 and TRBJ2-2): DARVTQTPRHKVTEMGQEVTMRCQPILGHNTVFWYRQTMMQGLELLAYFRNRAPLDDSGMPKDRFSAEMPDATLATLKIQPSEPRDSAVYFCASLGVGTSFANTGELFFGEGSRLTVL.

The CDR3 loop is CASSVEGWTDEQYF. DNA for the CDR3: TGTGCCAGCAGCGTAGAAGGCTGGACAGACGAGCAGTACTTC. This chain connects TRBV9 to TRBJ2-7; possible D gene TRBD1, 6 bases. The germline CDR1 and CDR2 sequences are SGDLS and YYNGEE. This CDR3 has 14 residues. Trimming removed 0 bases at V and 5 bases at J, with 12 bases between.

The V call is TRBV30, the J call TRBJ1-5; possible D gene TRBD1, 5 bases. This CDR3 contains 14 residues. V was pared by 0 bases and J by 6 bases, with 12 bases between. CDR1 is GTSNPN, CDR2 SVGIG, per germline (reference sequence). The CDR3 sequence: CAWSVGLGGQPQHF. DNA of the CDR3: TGTGCCTGGAGTGTGGGGTTGGGGGGTCAGCCCCAGCATTTT.